Listed below are T cell receptor beta chains from one sample, sequenced in a study of cytomegalovirus exposure and HLA in healthy donors. Generated by immunoSEQ multiplex PCR, the TCRdb table keeps only in-frame clones and is missing some. The sample contains 150,000 to 200,000 clones, roughly 79% of which appear only once. The sample taken for sequencing was PBMCs. These receptors were collected from a man aged 40-55 years in good health and CMV-seropositive. Both conserved end residues are part of each CDR3. The D gene is left open where the match is weak. The size field is filled for only some rows; it gives once, few, many or a size class.

CDR3nt,CDR3aa,v_gene,abundance,d_gene,j_gene
TGTGCCAGCAGGAGCACTACCGGGGGGGTGGGCGGGGAGCTGTTTTTT,CASRSTTGGVGGELFF,TRBV2,-,TRBD2,TRBJ2-2
TGCGCCAGCAAAGACTTAGCGGGAGATCCCTACGAGCAGTACTTC,CASKDLAGDPYEQYF,TRBV5-1,once,TRBD2,TRBJ2-7
TGTGCCAGCAGCCCGGGACTAGCGGACACCGGGGAGCTGTTTTTT,CASSPGLADTGELFF,TRBV11-3,-,TRBD2,TRBJ2-2
TGTGCCAGCAGCCCACAGGGGACCTCCTACGAGCAGTACTTC,CASSPQGTSYEQYF,TRBV7-2,-,TRBD1,TRBJ2-7
TGTGCCAGCAGCCTAGGGACTAGCGGGACTCAAGAGACCCAGTACTTC,CASSLGTSGTQETQYF,TRBV9,few,TRBD2,TRBJ2-5
TGTGCCAGCAGCCCCAGGACTGATGAAAAACTGTTTTTT,CASSPRTDEKLFF,TRBV14,-,-,TRBJ1-4
TGTGCTAGTGGTTTGCCCACTACGGATACGCAGTATTTT,CASGLPTTDTQYF,TRBV12-5,once,-,TRBJ2-3
TGCGCCAGCAGCACCGGACAGGGAGGTCAGCCCCAGCATTTT,CASSTGQGGQPQHF,TRBV5-1,few,TRBD1,TRBJ1-5
TGTGCCAGCAGCGCTAGGGGGCACGAGCAGTACTTC,CASSARGHEQYF,TRBV11-3,-,TRBD1,TRBJ2-7
TGTGCCAGCAGCTTATCCGTGGCTAGCGGGAGACTCAAGCAGTTCTTC,CASSLSVASGRLKQFF,TRBV7-2,-,TRBD2,TRBJ2-1
TGCGCCAGCAGCTTAGGCGGAAAAGAGACCCAGTACTTC,CASSLGGKETQYF,TRBV5-1,once,-,TRBJ2-5
TGTGCCAGCAGCCCTTCTCCTAATAGCAATCAGCCCCAGCATTTT,CASSPSPNSNQPQHF,TRBV9,-,-,TRBJ1-5
TGCGCCAGCAGCTTGCGGGGACAGGAAGACAATGAGCAGTTCTTC,CASSLRGQEDNEQFF,TRBV5-1,-,TRBD1,TRBJ2-1